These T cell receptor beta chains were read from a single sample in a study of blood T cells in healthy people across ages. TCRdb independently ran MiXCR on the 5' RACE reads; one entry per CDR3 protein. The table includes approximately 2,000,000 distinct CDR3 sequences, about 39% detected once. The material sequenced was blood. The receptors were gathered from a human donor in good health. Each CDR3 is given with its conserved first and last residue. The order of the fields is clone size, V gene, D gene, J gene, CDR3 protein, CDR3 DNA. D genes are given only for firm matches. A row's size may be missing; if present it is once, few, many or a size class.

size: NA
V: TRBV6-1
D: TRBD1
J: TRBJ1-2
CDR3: CASSDYRGQTAFYGYTF
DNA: TGTGCCAGCAGTGACTACAGGGGCCAAACTGCTTTCTATGGCTACACCTTC

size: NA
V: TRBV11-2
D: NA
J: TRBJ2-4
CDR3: CASAGRVNIQYF
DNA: TGTGCCAGCGCGGGGCGCGTGAACATTCAGTACTTC

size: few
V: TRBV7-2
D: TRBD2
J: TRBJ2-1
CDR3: CASSLVGLAGDNEQFF
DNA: TGTGCCAGCAGCTTAGTCGGGCTAGCGGGGGACAATGAGCAGTTCTTC

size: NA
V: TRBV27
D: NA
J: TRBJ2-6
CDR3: CASSLVEPSGANVLTF
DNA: TGTGCCAGCAGTCTAGTGGAACCCTCTGGGGCCAACGTCCTGACTTTC

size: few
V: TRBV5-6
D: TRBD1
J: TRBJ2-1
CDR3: CASDRGGDEQFF
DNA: TGTGCCTCCGACAGGGGCGGGGATGAGCAGTTCTTC

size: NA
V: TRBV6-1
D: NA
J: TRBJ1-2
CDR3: CASMIRRNYGYTF
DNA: TGTGCCAGCATGATCCGGCGAAACTATGGCTACACCTTC

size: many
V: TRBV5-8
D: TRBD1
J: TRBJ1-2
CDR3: CASIGTGGYYGYTF
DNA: TGTGCCAGCATCGGGACAGGGGGTTACTATGGCTACACCTTC

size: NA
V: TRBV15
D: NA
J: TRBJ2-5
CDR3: CATSRDGGGVETQYF
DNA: TGTGCCACCAGCAGAGATGGCGGGGGCGTGGAGACCCAGTACTTC

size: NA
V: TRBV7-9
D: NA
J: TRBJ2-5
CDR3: CASSFRTTSSWQYF
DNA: TGTGCCAGCAGCTTTAGAACAACTAGCAGTTGGCAGTACTTC

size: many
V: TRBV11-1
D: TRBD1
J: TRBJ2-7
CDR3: CATSPGTDSYEQYF
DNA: TGTGCCACCTCACCCGGGACAGATTCCTACGAGCAGTACTTC

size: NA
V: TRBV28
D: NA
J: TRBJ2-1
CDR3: CASSFFGQLIYNEQFF
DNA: TGTGCCAGCAGTTTCTTCGGCCAGCTTATCTACAATGAGCAGTTCTTC

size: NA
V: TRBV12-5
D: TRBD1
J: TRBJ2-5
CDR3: CASGLVGQDQETQYF
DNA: TGTGCTAGTGGATTGGTGGGACAGGACCAAGAGACCCAGTACTTC

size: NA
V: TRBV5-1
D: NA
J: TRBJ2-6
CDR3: CASSLSAGRSGANVLTF
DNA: TGCGCCAGCAGCTTGTCGGCAGGACGATCTGGGGCCAACGTCCTGACTTTC

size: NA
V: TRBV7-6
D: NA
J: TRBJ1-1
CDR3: CASSRQRGEAFF
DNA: TGTGCCAGCAGCAGGCAGAGAGGGGAAGCTTTCTTT

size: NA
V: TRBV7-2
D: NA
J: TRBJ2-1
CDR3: CASSPVRVHNEQFF
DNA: TGTGCCAGCAGCCCGGTAAGGGTCCACAACGAGCAGTTCTTC

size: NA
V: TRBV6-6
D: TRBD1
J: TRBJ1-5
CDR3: CASSSDDRGGNQPQHF
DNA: TGTGCCAGCAGTTCCGATGACAGGGGGGGCAATCAGCCCCAGCATTTT

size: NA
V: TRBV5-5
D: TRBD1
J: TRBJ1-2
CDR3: CASSKTPQGENYGYTF
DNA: TGTGCCAGCAGCAAAACCCCCCAGGGGGAAAACTATGGCTACACCTTC

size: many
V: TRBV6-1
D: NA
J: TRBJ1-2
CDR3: CASRREDYGYTF
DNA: TGTGCCAGCAGAAGAGAGGACTATGGCTACACCTTC

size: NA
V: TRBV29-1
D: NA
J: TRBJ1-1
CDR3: CSVEQTESDTEAFF
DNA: TGCAGCGTTGAACAGACAGAGTCCGACACTGAAGCTTTCTTT

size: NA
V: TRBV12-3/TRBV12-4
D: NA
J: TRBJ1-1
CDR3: CASSLAQTTEAFF
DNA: TGTGCCAGCAGTTTGGCCCAAACAACTGAAGCTTTCTTT

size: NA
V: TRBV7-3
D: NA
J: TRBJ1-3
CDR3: CASSGDGTAGNTIYF
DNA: TGTGCCAGCAGCGGAGATGGGACGGCTGGAAACACCATATATTTT

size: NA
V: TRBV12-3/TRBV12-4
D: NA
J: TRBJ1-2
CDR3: CASNPLRSYGYTF
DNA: TGTGCCAGCAACCCGCTCCGAAGCTATGGCTACACCTTC

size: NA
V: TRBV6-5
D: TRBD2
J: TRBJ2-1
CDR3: CASRGGGLLRNEQFF
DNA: TGTGCCAGCAGGGGCGGGGGGCTCCTGCGCAATGAGCAGTTCTTC

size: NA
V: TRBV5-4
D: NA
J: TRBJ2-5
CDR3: CASSSRRQQETQYF
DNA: TGTGCCAGCAGCTCGAGGCGCCAACAAGAGACCCAGTACTTC

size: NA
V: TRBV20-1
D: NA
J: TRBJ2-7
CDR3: CSARWRRWEQYF
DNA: TGCAGTGCTAGGTGGCGGAGATGGGAGCAGTACTTC

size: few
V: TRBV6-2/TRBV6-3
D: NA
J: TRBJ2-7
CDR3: CASRPAPTGSYEQYF
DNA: TGTGCCAGCAGACCTGCCCCGACAGGCTCCTACGAGCAGTACTTC

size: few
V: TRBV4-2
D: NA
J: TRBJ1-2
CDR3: CASSQEKTGWNYGYTF
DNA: TGTGCCAGCAGCCAAGAGAAAACAGGGTGGAACTATGGCTACACCTTC

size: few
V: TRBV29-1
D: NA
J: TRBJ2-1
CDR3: CSVRGVPANHRAINEQFF
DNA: TGCAGCGTGAGGGGAGTACCGGCCAATCATAGGGCAATCAATGAGCAGTTCTTC

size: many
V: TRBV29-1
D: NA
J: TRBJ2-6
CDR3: CSVSGSGANVLTF
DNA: TGCAGCGTTTCGGGATCCGGGGCCAACGTCCTGACTTTC

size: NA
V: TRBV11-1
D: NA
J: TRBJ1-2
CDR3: CASSLALGGGRGYTF
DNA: TGTGCCAGCAGCTTAGCCCTCGGAGGGGGGCGAGGCTACACCTTC

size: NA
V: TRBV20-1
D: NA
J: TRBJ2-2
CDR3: CSARVGGPITGELFF
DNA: TGCAGTGCTAGAGTAGGGGGGCCCATCACCGGGGAGCTGTTTTTT

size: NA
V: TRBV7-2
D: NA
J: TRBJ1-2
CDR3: CASSSGGVINYGYTF
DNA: TGTGCCAGCAGCTCGGGAGGGGTAATTAACTATGGCTACACCTTC

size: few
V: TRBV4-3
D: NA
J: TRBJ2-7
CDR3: CASSQDEGGPYEQYF
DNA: TGCGCCAGCAGCCAAGATGAGGGGGGCCCCTACGAGCAGTACTTC

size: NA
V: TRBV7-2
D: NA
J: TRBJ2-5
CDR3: CASSIGGVETQYF
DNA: TGTGCCAGCAGCATCGGTGGGGTGGAGACCCAGTACTTC